These 5 T cell receptor beta chains originate from one sample sequenced in a study of OX40 agonist ivuxolimab in advanced cancers. Using immunoSEQ multiplex PCR, the repertoire was profiled, and TCRdb retains in-frame clones only, with some absent. The sample carries over 90,000 clones, around 90% recorded once. Material: CD4+ or CD8+ T cells sorted from blood, obtained in a trial of the OX40 agonist ivuxolimab. These receptor sequences come from an adult with an advanced solid tumor such as melanoma, head and neck, liver or kidney cancer.

As regards this clone: The junction departs from germline at one end; a sequencing error may be responsible. Other DNA sequences in the sample encode the same CDR3. The gene calls are TRBV5-4 and TRBJ1-4, with a weak D call TRBD1 (6 bases). CDR1 and CDR2 (germline): SGHNT, YYREEE (reference sequence). The CDR3 runs 14 residues. Written as DNA, the CDR3 is TGTGCCAGCAGCTTAAGACAGGATAATGAAAAGCTGTTTTTT. Translated, it gives CASSLRQDNEKLFF.

J is TRBJ2-2 and V is TRBV9; D possibly corresponds to TRBD1 (6 bases). The CDR3 loop spans 16 amino acids. CDR1 is SGDLS, CDR2 YYNGEE, per germline. V shed 3 bases and J shed 4 bases, with 16 bases lying between them. The CDR3 coding sequence is TGTGCCAGCAGCGGACAGTTAGGCAGGGGCACCGGGGAGCTGTTTTTT. Encoded protein: CASSGQLGRGTGELFF.

This chain uses TRBV27 with TRBJ2-2; TRBD2 matches 8 bases. The J segment lost 5 bases and the V segment lost 6 bases, leaving 5 bases of the junction unmatched. Per the germline V gene, CDR1 is MNHEY and CDR2 is SMNVEV (reference sequence). This CDR3 is 14 amino acids long. The CDR3 coding sequence is TGTGCCAGCAGACTCGGGGGGGTGACCGGGGAGCTGTTTTTT. Translated, it gives CASRLGGVTGELFF.

The sample holds one count of this clone. This chain links TRBV28 with TRBJ2-2, with a weak D call TRBD1 (5 bases). Trimming pared 4 bases from V and 7 bases from J, leaving 13 bases between. Per the germline V gene, CDR1 is MDHEN and CDR2 is SYDVKM. The length of the CDR3 is 14 residues. For the CDR3, the DNA is TGTGCCAGCAGTTGGGGTGCAGGGATCGGGGAGCTGTTTTTT. Translation: CASSWGAGIGELFF.

This chain uses TRBV5-4 with TRBJ2-7; 9 positions match TRBD1. The CDR3 consists of 15 residues. Per germline, CDR1 SGHNT and CDR2 YYREEE (reference sequence). With V trimmed by 4 bases and J by 3 bases, 8 bases remained unmatched. The CDR3 bases are TGTGCCAGCAGCAAGGACAGGGGATTCTTCTACGAGCAGTACTTC. Its translation is CASSKDRGFFYEQYF.